The subject of this entry is one T cell receptor (beta chain). Its antigen is not known. The source of the sample is a study of shared clonotypes between healthy human individuals. Genomic DNA (from each subset) was split evenly across several immunoSEQ plates. Method: immunoSEQ multiplex PCR; TCRdb's copy keeps in-frame clones and lacks some. This table has about 1,900,000 clones, about 95% appearing once. Study-wide findings and caveats: Clonotypes shared by all four sorted-subset donors had higher generation probabilities than non-shared clonotypes.

Naive CD8 cells were CD45RO-negative, positively selected for CCR7, excluding terminally differentiated effector memory CD45RA+ cells. All donors were healthy HIV-negative adults lacking recent acute infections or vaccinations. Those who donated, Caucasian adults without exception, all lived in Nashville, Tennessee. V lost 8 bases to trimming and J lost 3 bases, with 4 bases between them. Germline V lookup: CDR1 SNHLY, CDR2 FYNNEI. This CDR3 spans 11 amino acids. This chain connects TRBV2 to TRBJ2-2, with D unclear. The source of this sequence is a man in his late teens or twenties in good health. The source material was naive CD8+ T cells sorted from blood. The CDR3 DNA sequence: TGTGCCAGCCAGTACACCGGGGAGCTGTTTTTT. It specifies CASQYTGELFF.